Listed below are T cell receptor beta chains from one sample, sequenced in a study of regulatory T cells in long-lasting Graves disease. One entry per CDR3 protein, called by TCRdb with MiXCR from the multiplex PCR reads. The data contain approximately 690,000 distinct CDR3 sequences, around 30% of them singletons. This material consisted of peripheral blood mononuclear cells (PBMCs), taken when the disease was refractory, from a patient treated with antithyroid drugs. All receptors derive from a female donor with Graves disease. The CDR3 runs from the conserved cysteine through the conserved F or W.

J gene,V gene,CDR3 protein
TRBJ1-1,TRBV3-1,CASSHLMNTEAFF
TRBJ1-5,TRBV20-1,CSASSSRDSRQPQHF
TRBJ2-1,TRBV7-8,CASASDNEQFF
TRBJ1-2,TRBV2,CASHRGGANYGCTF
TRBJ2-2,TRBV9,CASSVGPNLNTGELFF
TRBJ2-5,TRBV29-1,CSATSGGQETQYF
TRBJ1-2,TRBV20-1,CSASNAGTGDYGYTF
TRBJ1-1,TRBV20-1,CSARDRDFYTEAFF
TRBJ2-7,TRBV6-1,CASSVRLAGLYEQYF
TRBJ2-7,TRBV7-2,CASSAQGCLAETYEQYF
TRBJ2-7,TRBV12-3/TRBV12-4,CASSLIGVWYEQYF
TRBJ1-4,TRBV7-9,CASSLLNRGRRGNEKLFF
TRBJ1-1,TRBV2,CASNSGTANTEAFF